Included here is one T cell receptor (beta chain) sequence, with context. What it recognizes is unknown. The data were taken from a study of shared clonotypes between healthy human individuals. The V and J ends lost 4 bases and 4 bases respectively, with 8 bases between them. This CDR3 has 13 residues. Per germline, CDR1 SGHRS and CDR2 YFSETQ. General study points: All-four-donor shared clonotypes had higher generation probabilities than non-shared clonotypes did.

Tens of thousands of T cell genomes, or roughly 200 ng DNA, went into the sorted-subset replicate PCRs. Authors' processing steps: Junction-only sequences without quality scores came from ImmunoSEQ, so filtering differed. Libraries were prepared by immunoSEQ multiplex PCR; TCRdb keeps only in-frame clonotypes and omits some of them. For V, J and clone size, that table is used; D and trimming come from the DNA. Among 2 million to 3 million clones listed, over 85% were seen once. Sequenced input: naive CD4+ T cells from PBMCs. The subset: CD45RA+ positively selected. This TCR came from a man aged 18 to 30 in good health. Some clones in this sample may be carry-over from other donors' samples. V and J are TRBV5-1 and TRBJ1-4; D not resolved. Here the CDR3 reads CASSKDGNEKLFF. The DNA of the CDR3 is TGCGCCAGCAGCAAGGACGGTAATGAAAAACTGTTTTTT.